The 4 T cell receptor beta chains presented below share a single source sample, sequenced in a study of T cells after yellow fever vaccination. Via MiXCR, TCRdb re-called the 5' RACE reads, giving one row per CDR3 protein. The sample consists of under 90,000 distinct CDR3 sequences, more than 6.5% of them appearing once. The sequencing here drew on CD8+ T cells sorted from PBMCs, taken more than 35 days after the first yellow fever vaccination. All receptors derive from a man aged 18 to 30 who received the YFV17D yellow fever vaccine.

This clonotype has ten or more counts. The rearrangement links TRBV4-1 to TRBJ2-5; D unresolved. The V end lost 0 bases, the J end lost 2 bases, and 10 bases lay between the germline ends. The CDR3 covers 15 residues. Germline loops: CDR1 MGHRA, CDR2 YSYEKL. Written as DNA, the CDR3 is TGCGCCAGCAGCCAAGATCCCCTGATACAAGAGACCCAGTACTTC. As protein: CASSQDPLIQETQYF.

This clonotype was found once. The chain uses TRBV5-6 and TRBJ2-7; weak D call: TRBD1 (5 bases). This CDR3 has 13 residues. Germline V CDR1 and CDR2: SGHDT, YYEEEE. V lost 5 bases to trimming and J lost 0 bases, with 9 bases between them. CDR3 sequence reads: CASRGVDSYEQYV. In DNA form, the CDR3 reads TGTGCCAGCAGAGGGGTAGACTCCTACGAGCAGTACGTC.

Ten or more counts support this clonotype. The chain joins TRBV28 to TRBJ1-5; 7 bases match TRBD1. The J segment lost 7 bases and the V segment lost 6 bases, leaving 12 bases of the junction unmatched. The CDR3 covers 15 residues. Germline CDR1 and CDR2: MDHEN and SYDVKM. CDR3 sequence reads: CASRTISDRVQPQHF. CDR3 sequence (DNA): TGTGCCAGCAGGACTATAAGCGACAGGGTCCAGCCCCAGCATTTT.

The table lists this clonotype with a few counts. V usage is TRBV12-3 or TRBV12-4 and J usage is TRBJ2-3; D is undetermined. The CDR3 covers 15 residues. V was cut by 2 bases and J by 0 bases, with 9 bases left in between. CDR3 nucleotide sequence: TGTGCCAGCAGTTTAAAGTACCCTAGCACAGATACGCAGTATTTT. Its translation: CASSLKYPSTDTQYF.